This T cell receptor beta chain was recovered during a study of T cell repertoires in cytomegalovirus infection. Study as a whole: Used in the study were CMV epitopes, some recently identified and HLA-C-restricted, others well-studied and HLA-B-restricted. Signatures in public TCR beta sequences pointed to both CMV infection and matching HLA type.

Per germline, CDR1 MNHNS and CDR2 SASEGT. The germline V and J ends were trimmed by 8 bases and 1 base, with 15 bases remaining between them. The CDR3 consists of 14 residues. Using its own MiXCR run on the reads, TCRdb lists one record per CDR3 protein. The sample consists of around 570,000 distinct CDR3 sequences, about 40% of them appearing once. Of note for this clonotype: What it binds is unknown.

The sequence came from a human donor in good health (CMV status not recorded). Some clones in this sample may be carry-over from other donors' samples. Sequencing used cultured PBMCs, obtained from culture after CMV antigen stimulation. The gene calls are TRBV6-1 and TRBJ2-7; D gene unclear. CDR3 nucleotide sequence: TGTGCCAGCGGTAGCACGGACGCTTCCTACGAGCAGTACTTC. The encoded protein is CASGSTDASYEQYF.